This T cell receptor beta chain was recovered during a study of blood T cells in healthy people across ages. This clonotype was observed a few times. The use of a sample-barcoded 5' primer and a J-beta primer mix characterized a second PCR of 7 to 11 cycles. TCRdb passed the 5' RACE reads through MiXCR, listing each CDR3 protein once. The profile shows about 570,000 distinct CDR3 sequences, roughly 29% of them singletons. The length of the CDR3 is 13 residues. The germline V gene encodes CDR1 LGHDT and CDR2 YNNKEL (reference sequence). J was trimmed by 7 bases and V by 6 bases; bases with no gene match: 5.

This chain joins TRBV3-1 and TRBJ1-5; 8 positions agree with TRBD1. The sequence was obtained from a woman aged 70-85 years in good health. Sequenced input: blood. The CDR3 region has the DNA TGTGCCAGCAGTTCGACAGGGGTGCAGCCCCAGCATTTT. It specifies CASSSTGVQPQHF.